Listed here are 5 T cell receptor beta chains from one sample, sequenced in a study of T cell repertoires in cytomegalovirus infection. These receptors' targets are unknown. MiXCR, applied by TCRdb to the reads, yields one record per CDR3 protein. The sample carries under 350,000 distinct CDR3 sequences, 20% to 25% recorded once. This sample comprised cultured PBMCs, obtained from culture after CMV antigen stimulation. All receptors derive from a human donor in good health (CMV status not recorded). Some clones in this sample may be carry-over from other donors' samples.

This clonotype was observed a few times. The rearrangement joins TRBV12-3 or TRBV12-4 to TRBJ2-7; the match to TRBD2 covers 10 bases. This CDR3 region has 15 residues. Trimming removed 6 bases from V and 5 bases from J; junction bases left unmatched: 10. CDR3 nucleotide sequence: TGTGCCAGCAGCCAAAGCGGGAGGGCCTTCCACGAGCAGTACGTC. It is translated as CASSQSGRAFHEQYV.

This clonotype has at least ten counts. The gene calls are TRBV12-3 or TRBV12-4 and TRBJ2-1, with D perhaps matching TRBD2 (5 bases). V was shortened by 3 bases and J by 2 bases, with 11 bases between the two germline ends. The CDR3 has 15 residues. The DNA for the CDR3 is TGTGCCAGCAGTTTCGGGGTTCTTACCTACAATGAGCAGTTCTTC. It codes for CASSFGVLTYNEQFF.

The chain has TRBV6-1 and TRBJ1-5, with TRBD1 matching over 9 bases. This CDR3 is 17 amino acids long. J was trimmed by 3 bases and V by 5 bases; bases with no gene match: 11. Germline CDR1 is MNHNS and CDR2 is SASEGT. The CDR3 nucleotides read TGTGCCAGCAGTTATAGTTGGGGACAGGGTTACAATCAGCCCCAGCATTTT. As protein: CASSYSWGQGYNQPQHF.

This rearrangement joins TRBV5-1 to TRBJ2-7, with a weak D call TRBD1 (6 bases). V was shortened by 9 bases and J by 1 base, with 11 bases between the two germline ends. Germline lookup yields CDR1 SGHRS and CDR2 YFSETQ. The CDR3 has 12 amino acids. This CDR3 is CATIQGSYEQYV. The CDR3 nucleotides read TGCGCCACCATCCAGGGGTCCTACGAGCAGTACGTC.

V and J are TRBV4-3 and TRBJ1-3; 9 bases match TRBD1. This CDR3 comprises 18 residues. Germline trimming cut 1 base from V and 3 bases from J; bases unmatched to any gene: 10. Germline loops: CDR1 LGHNA, CDR2 YSLEER. The CDR3 loop reads CASSQGLRTGGGGNTIYF. The DNA of the CDR3 is TGCGCCAGCAGCCAAGGGCTTAGAACAGGGGGCGGTGGAAACACCATATATTTT.